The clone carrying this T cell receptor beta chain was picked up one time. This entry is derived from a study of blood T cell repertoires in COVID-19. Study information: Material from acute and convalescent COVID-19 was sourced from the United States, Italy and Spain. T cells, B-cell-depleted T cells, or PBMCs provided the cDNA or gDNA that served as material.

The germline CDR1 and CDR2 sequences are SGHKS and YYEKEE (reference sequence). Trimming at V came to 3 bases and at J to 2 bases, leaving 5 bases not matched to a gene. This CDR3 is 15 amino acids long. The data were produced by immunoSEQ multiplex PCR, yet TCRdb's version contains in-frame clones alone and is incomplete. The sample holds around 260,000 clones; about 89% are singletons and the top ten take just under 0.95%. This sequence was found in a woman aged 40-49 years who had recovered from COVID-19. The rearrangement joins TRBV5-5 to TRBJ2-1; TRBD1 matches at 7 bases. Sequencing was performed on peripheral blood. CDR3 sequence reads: CASSSGQAPYNEQFF. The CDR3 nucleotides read TGTGCCAGCAGCTCCGGACAGGCCCCCTACAATGAGCAGTTCTTC.